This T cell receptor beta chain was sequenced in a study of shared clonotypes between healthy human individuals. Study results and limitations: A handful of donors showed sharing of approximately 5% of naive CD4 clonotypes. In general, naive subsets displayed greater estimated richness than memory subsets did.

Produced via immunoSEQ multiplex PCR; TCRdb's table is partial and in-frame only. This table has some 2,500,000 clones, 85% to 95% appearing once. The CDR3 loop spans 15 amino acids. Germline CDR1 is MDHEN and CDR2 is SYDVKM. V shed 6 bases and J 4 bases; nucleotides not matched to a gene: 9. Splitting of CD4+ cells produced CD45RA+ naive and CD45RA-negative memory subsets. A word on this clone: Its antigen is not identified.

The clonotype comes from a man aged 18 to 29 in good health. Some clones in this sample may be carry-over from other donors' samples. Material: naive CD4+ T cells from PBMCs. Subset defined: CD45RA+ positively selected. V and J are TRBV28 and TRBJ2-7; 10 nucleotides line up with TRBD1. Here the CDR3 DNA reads TGTGCCAGCAGCGGCCGGGACAGGGGTACGTACGAGCAGTACTTC. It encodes CASSGRDRGTYEQYF. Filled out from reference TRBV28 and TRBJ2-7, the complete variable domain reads DVKVTQSSRYLVKRTGEKVFLECVQDMDHENMFWYRQDPGLGLRLIYFSYDVKMKEKGDIPEGYSVSREKKERFSLILESASTNQTSMYLCASSGRDRGTYEQYFGPGTRLTVT.